The clone carrying this T cell receptor beta chain was seen a handful of times. The antigen remains unidentified. From the RT-PCR reads, TCRdb called clonotypes with MiXCR, one entry per CDR3 protein. The sample consists of more than 450,000 distinct CDR3 sequences, under 9% of them appearing once. V lost 3 bases, J lost 4 bases, and 12 bases lay in between. This CDR3 has 15 residues. Germline loops: CDR1 ENHRY, CDR2 SYGVKD. These data come from a study of response to subunit inactivated influenza vaccine. Study-level findings and limits: It was suggested by the authors that few new T cells are recruited by each seasonal influenza vaccination.

This specimen consisted of PBMCs from blood, obtained less than 30 months after vaccination. V and J are TRBV10-3 and TRBJ2-2; a weak D match, TRBD2 (7 bases). This TCR was sampled from a man aged 50-75 years who received an inactivated influenza vaccine. The CDR3 region has the DNA TGTGCCATCAGTGATGGAGGGGGGGGCACCGGGGAGCTGTTTTTT. It translates to CAISDGGGGTGELFF.